The 27 T cell receptor beta chains in this list originate from one sample, sequenced in a study of response to subunit inactivated influenza vaccine. TCRdb analysed the RT-PCR reads with MiXCR anew, one entry per CDR3 protein. The sample lists roughly 650,000 distinct CDR3 sequences, around a sixth occurring once. This specimen was PBMCs from blood, taken 11 to 12 days after vaccination. Receptors were obtained from a man between 45 and 60 years old who received an inactivated influenza vaccine.

V gene TRBV4-1 combines with J gene TRBJ1-2, with D unresolved. V was trimmed by 1 base and J by 7 bases, leaving 10 bases between them. This CDR3 comprises 13 residues. Germline V CDR1 and CDR2: MGHRA, YSYEKL. The CDR3 DNA is TGCGCCAGCAGCCAAGGTGATAGGGCTGGCTACACCTTC. Residues: CASSQGDRAGYTF.

This clonotype was detected a few times. The chain recombines TRBV4-2 with TRBJ2-1; 8 bases are a match to TRBD2. The germline V gene encodes CDR1 LGHNA and CDR2 YNFKEQ. With 1 base clipped from V and 1 base from J, the junction kept 6 bases outside the gene matches. CDR3 size: 17 residues. CDR3 residues: CASSQVGGDWSYNEQFF. The DNA for the CDR3 is TGTGCCAGCAGCCAAGTCGGGGGGGATTGGTCCTACAATGAGCAGTTCTTC.

The CDR3 DNA follows: TGTGCCAGCAGCTTAGGAAGAGAACAGACCCAGTACTTC. It is translated as CASSLGREQTQYF. The rearrangement joins TRBV11-2 to TRBJ2-5; D gene unclear. CDR1 and CDR2 from the germline V gene are SGHAT and FQNNGV. Trimming removed 1 base at V and 6 bases at J, with 9 bases between. This CDR3 comprises 13 residues.

This chain joins TRBV12-3 or TRBV12-4 and TRBJ2-2; 8 bases map to TRBD1. The trim removed 4 bases at V and 0 bases at J, leaving 10 bases unmatched. The length of the CDR3 is 18 residues. For the CDR3, the DNA is TGTGCCAGCAGTTCCAGTCCCGGGACAGGTTCGAACACCGGGGAGCTGTTTTTT. This encodes CASSSSPGTGSNTGELFF.

This clonotype was picked up a small number of times. CDR3 sequence (DNA): TGTGCCAGCAGCTCCACAGTGGCCTCTGGAAACACCATATATTTT. This codes for CASSSTVASGNTIYF. The rearrangement joins TRBV9 to TRBJ1-3; no clear D gene. V was shortened by 4 bases and J by 0 bases, with 11 bases between the two germline ends. From germline, CDR1 is SGDLS and CDR2 YYNGEE. The CDR3 covers 15 residues.

This clonotype was seen a handful of times. The rearrangement links TRBV6-1 to TRBJ2-7; D is undetermined. CDR1 MNHNS and CDR2 SASEGT come from the germline V gene. There are 14 residues in the CDR3. With 7 bases removed from V and 5 bases from J, the gap between germline ends came to 18 bases. Written as DNA, the CDR3 is TGTGCCAGCACCCTTAATTGGGCGAGCGACGAGCAGTACTTC. Translating gives CASTLNWASDEQYF.

This clonotype turned up a few times. The chain is built from TRBV9 and TRBJ2-7, with D tentatively TRBD2 (6 bases). The length of the CDR3 is 18 residues. V dropped 0 bases and J dropped 6 bases, with 25 bases sitting between them. Germline V CDR1 and CDR2: SGDLS, YYNGEE. The CDR3 DNA sequence: TGTGCCAGCAGCGTAGCTCCGGGGGAAATTGGAGGGCAAGGCGAGCAGTACTTC. Translation: CASSVAPGEIGGQGEQYF.

This clonotype occurred many times. The genes are TRBV20-1 and TRBJ1-5, with TRBD1 matching over 8 bases. Per germline, CDR1 DFQATT and CDR2 SNEGSKA (reference sequence). This CDR3 spans 14 amino acids. V dropped 2 bases and J dropped 6; count of bases not matched to a gene: 6. The CDR3 loop is CSARLGQGGQPQHF. CDR3 DNA: TGCAGTGCTAGACTCGGACAGGGCGGTCAGCCCCAGCATTTT.

The rearrangement uses TRBV15 and TRBJ2-7; TRBD2 matches at 8 bases. The CDR3 spans 14 residues. Germline assignment: CDR1 LNHNV and CDR2 YYDKDF (reference sequence). V shed 3 bases and J 5 bases; nucleotides not matched to a gene: 6. CDR3 sequence reads: CATSRGLVSNEQYF. The CDR3 DNA follows: TGTGCCACCAGCAGGGGACTAGTCAGTAACGAGCAGTACTTC.

V is TRBV5-1 and J is TRBJ2-1, with D unclear. Germline V gives CDR1 SGHRS, CDR2 YFSETQ. Trimming left V 7 bases short and J 0 bases short, with 17 bases between. This CDR3 contains 16 residues. The CDR3 nucleotides are TGCGCCAGCGCCCCGGTAGACCCGGGCTCCTACAATGAGCAGTTCTTC. Its translation: CASAPVDPGSYNEQFF.

CDR3 sequence: CASSEGRGRTEAFF. The CDR3 DNA sequence: TGTGCCAGCAGTGAAGGGAGGGGGCGAACTGAAGCTTTCTTT. The chain combines TRBV2 with TRBJ1-1, with 7 nucleotides matching TRBD1. Germline-derived CDR1 and CDR2 are SNHLY and FYNNEI. The V gene end was trimmed by 1 base and the J gene end by 5 bases; junction bases not matched to a gene: 4. The CDR3 contains 14 residues.

V usage is TRBV10-3 and J usage is TRBJ2-3; TRBD2 agrees at 8 bases. CDR3 length: 15 amino acids. CDR1 is ENHRY, CDR2 SYGVKD, per germline. J lost 3 bases, V lost 6 bases, and 8 bases had no gene match. Here the CDR3 DNA reads TGTGCCATCAGCGGGGGGGCCGGGTTGACAGATACGCAGTATTTT. Amino acid sequence: CAISGGAGLTDTQYF.

The V call is TRBV7-9, the J call TRBJ2-1; 12 positions match TRBD2. There are 16 residues in the CDR3. CDR1 and CDR2 from the germline V gene are SEHNR and FQNEAQ (reference sequence). With V trimmed by 1 base and J by 8 bases, 6 bases remained unmatched. The CDR3 sequence: CASSLVLAGGPYEQFF. CDR3 bases: TGTGCCAGCAGCTTAGTCCTAGCGGGAGGGCCCTATGAGCAGTTCTTC.

This clonotype was observed a handful of times. The chain combines TRBV5-1 with TRBJ2-7, with D possibly TRBD2 on 6 matching bases. V was shortened by 0 bases and J by 5 bases, with 15 bases between the two germline ends. The germline CDR1 and CDR2 sequences are SGHRS and YFSETQ. The CDR3 runs to 15 residues. The CDR3 protein is CASSLGGSGLNEQYF. CDR3 DNA: TGCGCCAGCAGCTTGGGAGGTAGCGGCCTGAACGAGCAGTACTTC.

The chain is built from TRBV6-5 and TRBJ1-5, with TRBD1 identical over 7 bases. Germline CDR1 is MNHEY and CDR2 is SVGAGI. CDR3 length: 17 residues. Trimming took 2 bases from V and 4 from J; bases not matched to a gene: 11. CDR3 sequence (DNA): TGTGCCAGCAGTTACGGTTACTTGGACAGGCTTAATCAGCCCCAGCATTTT. Its protein product is CASSYGYLDRLNQPQHF.

Note on this clonotype: At one end, the junction sequence differs from germline, possibly due to a read error. This rearrangement joins TRBV20-1 to TRBJ2-3; tentative D call: TRBD2 (5 bases). The germline gives CDR1 DFQATT, CDR2 SNEGSKA (reference sequence). This CDR3 has 15 amino acids. In DNA form, the CDR3 reads TGCTGTGCTAGAGATGGGGAGCGGCCCACAGATACGCAGTATTTT. This sequence encodes CCARDGERPTDTQYF.

This clonotype was seen more than once but under ten times. V and J are TRBV5-1 and TRBJ2-1; maybe TRBD2 (5 bases). Germline CDR1 is SGHRS and CDR2 is YFSETQ. With 4 bases removed from V and 7 bases from J, the gap between germline ends came to 15 bases. This CDR3 region has 14 residues. The CDR3 loop is CASSLKTTRNEQFF. CDR3 coding DNA: TGCGCCAGCAGCCTTAAGACTACACGGAATGAGCAGTTCTTC.

This rearrangement joins TRBV19 to TRBJ2-1; TRBD1 is a possible D gene (5 bases). Germline V gene sequence: CDR1 LNHDA, CDR2 SQIVND (reference sequence). The CDR3 runs 16 residues. Trimming cost V 7 bases and J 0 bases, with 16 bases left between them. CDR3 DNA: TGTGCCAGTACCCTAACAGGCCTGAGCTCCTACAATGAGCAGTTCTTC. Translated, it gives CASTLTGLSSYNEQFF.

This clonotype was seen more than once but under ten times. CDR3 sequence: CASSSHRETQYF. CDR3 DNA sequence: TGTGCCAGCAGCTCCCATAGGGAGACCCAGTACTTC. The V gene is TRBV7-6, the J gene TRBJ2-5; D ambiguous. Trimming took off 4 bases at V and 5 bases at J, with 8 bases between the two ends. The germline CDR1 and CDR2 sequences are SGHVS and FNYEAQ. The CDR3 covers 12 residues.

The chain has TRBV18 and TRBJ2-5, with 8 positions matching TRBD2. Per the germline V gene, CDR1 is KGHSH and CDR2 is LQKENI. The CDR3 consists of 14 residues. J gave up 1 base and V 3 bases, and 1 base lay outside the gene matches. The chain's CDR3 is CASSPSGVQETQYF. DNA of the CDR3: TGTGCCAGCTCACCTAGCGGGGTCCAAGAGACCCAGTACTTC. Variable domain in full (rest from reference TRBV18 and TRBJ2-5): NAGVMQNPRHLVRRRGQEARLRCSPMKGHSHVYWYRQLPEEGLKFMVYLQKENIIDESGMPKERFSAEFPKEGPSILRIQQVVRGDSAAYFCASSPSGVQETQYFGPGTRLLVL.

Many counts were recorded for this clonotype. The V gene is TRBV29-1, the J gene TRBJ2-5; D is perhaps TRBD2 (5 bases). The CDR3 has 12 amino acids. The germline V gene has CDR1 SQVTM and CDR2 ANQGSEA. Trimming removed 6 bases from V and 5 bases from J, with 13 bases in between. CDR3 nucleotide sequence: TGCAGCGTCCAGCCGGGGATGGAGACCCAGTACTTC. Translating it yields CSVQPGMETQYF.

At least ten counts were recorded for this clonotype. The rearrangement uses TRBV2 and TRBJ2-7, with D possibly matching TRBD2 (5 bases). The CDR3 is made up of 12 amino acids. V lost 7 bases to trimming and J lost 0 bases, with 7 bases between them. Per germline, CDR1 SNHLY and CDR2 FYNNEI. CDR3 coding DNA: TGTGCCAGCAAAGCGGACTCCTACGAGCAGTACTTC. It yields the protein CASKADSYEQYF.

This clonotype was seen many times. For the CDR3, the DNA is TGCGCCAGCAGCTCCGGACTAGCGGGTTTCAATGAGCAGTTCTTC. Amino acid sequence: CASSSGLAGFNEQFF. V is TRBV5-1 and J is TRBJ2-1; 11 positions agree with TRBD2. CDR1 and CDR2 (germline): SGHRS, YFSETQ. V was clipped by 3 bases and J by 6 bases; unmatched bases: 5. The CDR3 spans 15 residues. The full variable domain, in which reference TRBV5-1 and TRBJ2-1 provide the parts outside the CDR3, is KAGVTQTPRYLIKTRGQQVTLSCSPISGHRSVSWYQQTPGQGLQFLFEYFSETQRNKGNFPGRFSGRQFSNSRSEMNVSTLELGDSALYLCASSSGLAGFNEQFFGPGTRLTVL.

The J gene is TRBJ2-7, the V gene TRBV6-2 or TRBV6-3; the match to TRBD1 covers 9 bases. This CDR3 comprises 16 residues. V trimming: 6 bases; J trimming: 5 bases; junction bases outside the gene matches: 14. Germline CDR1 is MNHEY and CDR2 is SVGEGT. CDR3 protein: CASREKIPGQGHEQYF. The CDR3 nucleotides read TGTGCCAGCAGAGAAAAAATTCCGGGACAGGGCCACGAGCAGTACTTC.

This clonotype was observed a few times. The genes are TRBV7-9 and TRBJ1-1; 8 bases line up with TRBD1. The CDR3 runs 16 residues. Germline lookup yields CDR1 SEHNR and CDR2 FQNEAQ (reference sequence). Unmatched junction bases numbered 11, after V lost 5 bases and J lost 3 bases. The CDR3 region is CASSRWDRMGHTEAFF. The CDR3 DNA sequence: TGTGCCAGCAGCCGATGGGACAGGATGGGTCACACTGAAGCTTTCTTT.

The CDR3 DNA reads as TGTGCCAGCAGACAGGGGGTCGGCAATCAGCCCCAGCATTTT. This codes for CASRQGVGNQPQHF. The V gene is TRBV6-1, the J gene TRBJ1-5, with 8 bases lining up with TRBD1. This CDR3 spans 14 amino acids. CDR1 and CDR2 from the germline V gene are MNHNS and SASEGT. The J segment lost 2 bases and the V segment lost 6 bases, leaving 3 bases of the junction unmatched.

V gene TRBV12-3 or TRBV12-4 combines with J gene TRBJ1-2, with D unresolved. CDR3 size: 12 residues. Trimming left V 5 bases short and J 8 bases short, with 12 bases between. CDR3 protein: CASSPFRGGYTF. The CDR3 DNA reads TGTGCCAGCAGTCCCTTTCGAGGGGGCTACACCTTC.